These 21 T cell receptor beta chains were sequenced from one sample in a study of CD8+ T cells in alopecia areata. Obtained from alopecia areata patients were lesional scalp punch biopsies along with peripheral blood. Following extraction, RNA underwent reverse transcription to cDNA, which served as the sequencing template. Sequencing used immunoSEQ multiplex PCR; TCRdb keeps in-frame clones, though not all of them. The data show some 19,000 clones, with around three fifths seen just once and 6% to 7% held by the top ten. Source: skin, taken at week 0. All receptors come from a human donor with alopecia areata.

The chain's CDR3 is CASSERQGVAYEQYF. DNA for the CDR3: TGTGCCAGCAGCGAACGACAGGGGGTAGCCTACGAGCAGTACTTC. J is TRBJ2-7 and V is TRBV9, with TRBD1 matching 9 bases. The CDR3 extends over 15 amino acids. V dropped 3 bases and J dropped 2; count of bases not matched to a gene: 6. CDR1 and CDR2 (germline): SGDLS, YYNGEE.

There are a few counts of this clone. The chain combines TRBV6-9 with TRBJ2-7, with 10 bases fitting TRBD1. Germline values: CDR1 MNHGY, CDR2 SVAAGI. J gave up 5 bases and V 6 bases, and 10 bases lay outside the gene matches. The CDR3 is 15 residues long. The CDR3 coding sequence is TGTGCCAGCAGCACCGTAGGGACAGGGGACCACGAGCAGTACTTC. Protein product: CASSTVGTGDHEQYF.

The chain uses TRBV7-8 and TRBJ1-2; D not resolved. Germline V lookup: CDR1 SGHVS, CDR2 FQNEAQ. The CDR3 contains 12 residues. V lost 5 bases to trimming and J lost 8 bases, with 12 bases between them. The CDR3 reads CASSLMEGGYTF. CDR3 nucleotide sequence: TGTGCCAGCAGCCTAATGGAGGGAGGCTACACCTTC.

In its sample, this clone was seen a few times. V and J are TRBV2 and TRBJ1-1; D may be TRBD1 (5 bases). Germline-derived CDR1 and CDR2 are SNHLY and FYNNEI. This CDR3 has 11 amino acids. Deletions cut 4 bases from V and 9 bases from J, with 9 bases between. Written as DNA, the CDR3 is TGTGCCAGCAGTGTTGGGGGGAAAGCTTTCTTT. It is translated as CASSVGGKAFF. The full variable domain, rest sourced from reference TRBV2 and TRBJ1-1, is EPEVTQTPSHQVTQMGQEVILRCVPISNHLYFYWYRQILGQKVEFLVSFYNNEISEKSEIFDDQFSVERPDGSNFTLKIRSTKLEDSAMYFCASSVGGKAFFGQGTRLTVV.

For the CDR3, the DNA is TGTGCCAGCAGACCCGGGGGAGAGAGCTATGGCTACACCTTC. Its protein is CASRPGGESYGYTF. The rearrangement joins TRBV27 to TRBJ1-2; possible D gene TRBD1, 5 bases. V gave up 6 bases and J gave up 4 bases, with 15 bases separating them. Germline V gene lookup returns CDR1 MNHEY and CDR2 SMNVEV (reference sequence). This CDR3 region has 14 residues.

The chain employs TRBV4-1 and TRBJ2-1; D is undetermined. Trimming cost V 1 base and J 4 bases, with 11 bases left between them. The CDR3 is 15 amino acids. The germline V gene encodes CDR1 MGHRA and CDR2 YSYEKL. The chain's CDR3 is CASSQGFDPYNEQFF. The DNA of the CDR3 is TGCGCCAGCAGCCAAGGTTTTGACCCGTACAATGAGCAGTTCTTC.

This chain connects TRBV6-5 to TRBJ1-6; D gene unclear. V was pared by 4 bases and J by 9 bases, with 16 bases between. This CDR3 is built from 15 residues. Germline values: CDR1 MNHEY, CDR2 SVGAGI. The CDR3 DNA sequence: TGTGCCAGCAGTTTTCGGGGAGAAAGTCTTTCACCCCTCCACTTT. Residues: CASSFRGESLSPLHF.

The chain combines TRBV2 with TRBJ1-5; 10 positions agree with TRBD1. Per germline, CDR1 SNHLY and CDR2 FYNNEI. The ends lost 6 bases at V and 2 bases at J; junction bases unmatched: 4. The CDR3 sequence is 15 residues long. This chain's CDR3 is CASRVGQGGNQPQHF. In DNA form, the CDR3 reads TGTGCCAGCAGAGTAGGACAGGGGGGCAATCAGCCCCAGCATTTT.

V gene TRBV4-2 combines with J gene TRBJ2-3; 10 bases map to TRBD1. Germline CDR1 and CDR2: LGHNA and YNFKEQ. Losses at the gene ends were 3 bases for V and 2 bases for J; bases not matched to a gene: 20. CDR3 length: 21 amino acids. The CDR3 region is CASSHDAKKDRGFLITDTQYF. The CDR3 DNA is TGTGCCAGCAGCCACGACGCTAAAAAGGACAGGGGGTTCCTAATCACAGATACGCAGTATTTT.

This clone was detected only a few times. J is TRBJ1-2 and V is TRBV7-2; 7 bases fit TRBD1. Looked up from germline, CDR1 is SGHTA and CDR2 is FQGNSA. This CDR3 region has 14 residues. J gave up 6 bases and V 0 bases, and 4 bases lay outside the gene matches. The CDR3 DNA is TGTGCCAGCAGCTTAGCTTATGGACAGGATGGCTACACCTTC. Translated, it gives CASSLAYGQDGYTF.

DNA for the CDR3: TGTGCCAGCAGCAAACAGGGAGGCAATGAGCAGTTCTTC. Its translation: CASSKQGGNEQFF. The chain uses TRBV6-5 and TRBJ2-1; D is possibly TRBD1 or TRBD2 (6 bases each). V gave up 6 bases and J gave up 6 bases, with 12 bases separating them. This CDR3 contains 13 residues. Germline V lookup: CDR1 MNHEY, CDR2 SVGAGI.

V usage is TRBV20-1 and J usage is TRBJ2-1; D call uncertain. Trimming cost V 0 bases and J 10 bases, with 7 bases left between them. Looked up from germline, CDR1 is DFQATT and CDR2 is SNEGSKA (reference sequence). The CDR3 is 11 residues long. CDR3 amino acids: CSARDWTEQFF. CDR3 sequence (DNA): TGCAGTGCTAGAGATTGGACCGAGCAGTTCTTC.

This clone was seen only once. Since a much larger clone is just one base distant, this may be a read error. This sample also contains other DNA sequences that code for the same CDR3. The rearrangement uses TRBV29-1 and TRBJ1-5, with no clear D. The CDR3 is 14 amino acids. The ends were cut back, 4 bases at V and 3 bases at J, with 13 bases in the middle. Germline values: CDR1 SQVTM, CDR2 ANQGSEA. The CDR3 loop reads CSVAAGHDNQPQHF. DNA for the CDR3: TGCAGCGTTGCAGCGGGTCATGACAATCAGCCCCAGCATTTT.

The chain is built from TRBV10-2 and TRBJ1-6, with D perhaps matching TRBD1 (6 bases). The ends were cut back, 8 bases at V and 7 bases at J, with 12 bases in the middle. Per germline, CDR1 WSHSY and CDR2 SAAADI. This CDR3 has 13 amino acids. Written as DNA, the CDR3 is TGCGCCAGCGACAGGAGCAGAAATTCACCCCTCCACTTT. It translates to CASDRSRNSPLHF.

A note on this clone: Different DNA sequences within this sample yield the same CDR3. The chain joins TRBV7-2 to TRBJ1-2; the D is unclear. V was clipped by 3 bases and J by 3 bases, with 5 bases between them. CDR3 length equals 12 residues. Germline assignment: CDR1 SGHTA and CDR2 FQGNSA. The CDR3 reads CASSLRDYGYTF. The CDR3 DNA follows: TGTGCCAGCAGCTTGAGAGACTATGGCTACACCTTC.

The rearrangement links TRBV11-3 to TRBJ2-5, with D perhaps TRBD2 (6 bases). This CDR3 is built from 15 residues. The ends were cut back, 3 bases at V and 5 bases at J, with 16 bases in the middle. Germline values: CDR1 SGHNT, CDR2 YENEEA. The CDR3 sequence: CASSFGSGLFETQYF. The CDR3, as DNA: TGTGCCAGCAGCTTTGGATCGGGACTTTTCGAGACCCAGTACTTC.

This clone appeared once. V gene TRBV7-2 combines with J gene TRBJ1-2, with D unresolved. V was clipped by 0 bases and J by 0 bases, with 14 bases between them. Germline V gene lookup returns CDR1 SGHTA and CDR2 FQGNSA. CDR3 size: 17 residues. CDR3 nucleotides: TGTGCCAGCAGCTTAGCAAGAGGGCAGAGAGCTAACTATGGCTACACCTTC. This sequence encodes CASSLARGQRANYGYTF.

The V call is TRBV7-8, the J call TRBJ2-3, with 9 bases lining up with TRBD1. Germline V lookup: CDR1 SGHVS, CDR2 FQNEAQ. The length of the CDR3 is 16 residues. Germline trimming cut 4 bases from V and 4 bases from J; bases unmatched to any gene: 9. The CDR3 nucleotides are TGTGCCAGCAGCTCGGGGACAGGGATGGTTGCAGATACGCAGTATTTT. Protein: CASSSGTGMVADTQYF.

The chain joins TRBV12-5 to TRBJ1-5; possibly TRBD1 for D (6 bases). CDR1 and CDR2 from the germline V gene are LGHNT and FRNRAP. The CDR3 extends over 12 amino acids. The germline V and J ends were trimmed by 6 bases and 5 bases, with 8 bases remaining between them. The chain's CDR3 is CASGGGHQPQHF. DNA of the CDR3: TGTGCTAGTGGAGGGGGGCATCAGCCCCAGCATTTT.

The chain links TRBV5-1 to TRBJ2-1; 9 nucleotides agree with TRBD1. The CDR3 runs to 15 residues. V was pared by 4 bases and J by 4 bases, with 6 bases of the junction left unmatched. Germline CDR1 SGHRS, CDR2 YFSETQ. The chain's CDR3 is CASSKGQGKYNEQFF. DNA of the CDR3: TGCGCCAGCAGCAAGGGACAGGGCAAGTACAATGAGCAGTTCTTC. Combining the CDR3 with reference TRBV5-1 and TRBJ2-1 gives the whole variable domain KAGVTQTPRYLIKTRGQQVTLSCSPISGHRSVSWYQQTPGQGLQFLFEYFSETQRNKGNFPGRFSGRQFSNSRSEMNVSTLELGDSALYLCASSKGQGKYNEQFFGPGTRLTVL.

The chain recombines TRBV5-4 with TRBJ1-2, with a tentative D call TRBD1 (5 bases). This CDR3 spans 13 amino acids. Germline V lookup: CDR1 SGHNT, CDR2 YYREEE (reference sequence). The ends were cut back, 4 bases at V and 8 bases at J, with 15 bases in the middle. The DNA for the CDR3 is TGTGCCAGCAGCCAAGAGGGACCAAGCGGCTACACCTTC. It encodes CASSQEGPSGYTF.